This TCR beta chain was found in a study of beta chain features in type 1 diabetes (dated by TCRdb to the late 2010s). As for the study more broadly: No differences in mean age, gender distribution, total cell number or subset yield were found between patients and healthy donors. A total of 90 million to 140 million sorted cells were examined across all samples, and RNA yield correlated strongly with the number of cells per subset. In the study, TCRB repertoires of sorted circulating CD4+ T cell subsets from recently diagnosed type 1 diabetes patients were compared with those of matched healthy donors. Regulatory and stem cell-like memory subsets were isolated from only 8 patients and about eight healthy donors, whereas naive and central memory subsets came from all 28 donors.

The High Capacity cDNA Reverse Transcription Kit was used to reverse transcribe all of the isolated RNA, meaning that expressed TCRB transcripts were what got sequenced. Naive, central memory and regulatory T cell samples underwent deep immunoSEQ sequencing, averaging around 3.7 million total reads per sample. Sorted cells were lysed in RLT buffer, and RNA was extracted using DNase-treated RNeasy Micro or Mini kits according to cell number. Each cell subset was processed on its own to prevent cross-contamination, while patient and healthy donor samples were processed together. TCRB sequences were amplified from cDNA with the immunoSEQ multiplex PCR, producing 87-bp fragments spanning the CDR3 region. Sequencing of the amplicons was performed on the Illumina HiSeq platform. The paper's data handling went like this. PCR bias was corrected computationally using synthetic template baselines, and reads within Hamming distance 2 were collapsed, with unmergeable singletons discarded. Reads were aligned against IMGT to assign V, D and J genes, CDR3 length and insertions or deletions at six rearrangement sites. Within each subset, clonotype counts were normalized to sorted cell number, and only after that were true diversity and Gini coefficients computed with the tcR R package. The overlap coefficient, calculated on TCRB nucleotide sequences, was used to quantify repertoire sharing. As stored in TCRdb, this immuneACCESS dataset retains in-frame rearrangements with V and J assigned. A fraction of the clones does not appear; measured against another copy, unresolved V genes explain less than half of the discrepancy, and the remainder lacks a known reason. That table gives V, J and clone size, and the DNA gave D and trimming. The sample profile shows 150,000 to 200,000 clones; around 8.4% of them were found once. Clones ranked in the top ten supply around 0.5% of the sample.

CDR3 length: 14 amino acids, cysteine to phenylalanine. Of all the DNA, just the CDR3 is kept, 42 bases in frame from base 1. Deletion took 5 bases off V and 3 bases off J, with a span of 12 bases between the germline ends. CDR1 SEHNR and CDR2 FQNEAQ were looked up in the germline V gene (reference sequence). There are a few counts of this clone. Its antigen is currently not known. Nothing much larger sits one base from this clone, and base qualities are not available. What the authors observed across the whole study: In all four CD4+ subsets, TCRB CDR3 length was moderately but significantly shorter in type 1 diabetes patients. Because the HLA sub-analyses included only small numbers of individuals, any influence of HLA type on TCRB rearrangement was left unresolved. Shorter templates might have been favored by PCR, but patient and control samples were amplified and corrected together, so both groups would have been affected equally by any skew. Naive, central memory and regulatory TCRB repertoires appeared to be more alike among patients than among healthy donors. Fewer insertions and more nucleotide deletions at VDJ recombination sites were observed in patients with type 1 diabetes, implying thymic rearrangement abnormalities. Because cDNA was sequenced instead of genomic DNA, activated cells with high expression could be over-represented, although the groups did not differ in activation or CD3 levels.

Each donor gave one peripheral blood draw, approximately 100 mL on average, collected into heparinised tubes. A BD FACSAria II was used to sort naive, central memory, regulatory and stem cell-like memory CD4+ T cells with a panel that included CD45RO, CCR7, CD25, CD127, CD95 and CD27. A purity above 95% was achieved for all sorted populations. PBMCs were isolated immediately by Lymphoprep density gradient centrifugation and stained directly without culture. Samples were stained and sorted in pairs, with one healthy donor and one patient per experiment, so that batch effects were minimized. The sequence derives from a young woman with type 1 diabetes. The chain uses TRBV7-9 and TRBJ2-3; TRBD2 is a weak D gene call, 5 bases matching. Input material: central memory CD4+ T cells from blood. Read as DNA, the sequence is TGTGCCAGCAGCGCGCCCGGGATAACAGATACGCAGTATTTT. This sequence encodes CASSAPGITDTQYF.